The text below deals with one TCR beta chain. This sample was taken from a study of human CD8 memory T cell subsets. CDR3 length equals 15 residues. The germline gives CDR1 MNHEY, CDR2 SVGEGT. Scientists made TCR beta libraries using UMI-labeled 5' RACE. After re-calling the 5' RACE reads, TCRdb lists one entry per CDR3 protein, DNA absent. The table lists about 17,000 distinct CDR3 sequences, with around 5.4% in the top ten. It was from buffy coats of healthy donors that the PBMC came. The material sequenced was CD8+ stem-like memory T cells (TSCM and TCM) sorted from PBMCs. Subset denoted: stem-like memory CD8 T cells (TSTEM), CCR7+ PD-1- TIGIT-. The chain joins TRBV6-2 or TRBV6-3 to TRBJ2-7; checking the TCRdb D call of TRBD1 is not possible without DNA. This sequence originates from a human donor in good health. The CDR3 protein is CASSYGSRLTYEQYF.